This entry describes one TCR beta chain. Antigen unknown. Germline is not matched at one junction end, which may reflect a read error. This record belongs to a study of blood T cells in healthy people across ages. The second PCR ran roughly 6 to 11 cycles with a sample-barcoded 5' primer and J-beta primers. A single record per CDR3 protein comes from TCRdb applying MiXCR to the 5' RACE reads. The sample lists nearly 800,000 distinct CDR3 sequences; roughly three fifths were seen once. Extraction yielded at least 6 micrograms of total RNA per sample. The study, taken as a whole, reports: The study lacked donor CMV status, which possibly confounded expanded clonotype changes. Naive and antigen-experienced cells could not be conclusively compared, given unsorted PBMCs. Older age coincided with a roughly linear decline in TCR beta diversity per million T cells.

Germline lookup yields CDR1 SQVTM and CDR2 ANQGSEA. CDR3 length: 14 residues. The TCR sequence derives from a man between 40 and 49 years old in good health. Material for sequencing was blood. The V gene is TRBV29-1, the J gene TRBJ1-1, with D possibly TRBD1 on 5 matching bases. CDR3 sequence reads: CGVDGGDGYDEAFF. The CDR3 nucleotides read TGCGGCGTTGACGGGGGGGACGGCTATGATGAAGCTTTCTTT.